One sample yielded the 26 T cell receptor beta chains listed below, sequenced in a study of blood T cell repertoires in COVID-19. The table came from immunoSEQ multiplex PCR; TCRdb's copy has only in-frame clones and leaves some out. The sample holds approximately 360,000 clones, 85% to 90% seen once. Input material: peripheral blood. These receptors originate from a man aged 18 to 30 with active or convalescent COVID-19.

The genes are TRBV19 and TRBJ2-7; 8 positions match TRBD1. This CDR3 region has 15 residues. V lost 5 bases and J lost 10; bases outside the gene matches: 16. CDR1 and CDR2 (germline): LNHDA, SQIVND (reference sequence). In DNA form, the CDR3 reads TGTGCCAGTAGTTCCCGGACAGGGATTGACCCTCGACAGTACTTC. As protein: CASSSRTGIDPRQYF.

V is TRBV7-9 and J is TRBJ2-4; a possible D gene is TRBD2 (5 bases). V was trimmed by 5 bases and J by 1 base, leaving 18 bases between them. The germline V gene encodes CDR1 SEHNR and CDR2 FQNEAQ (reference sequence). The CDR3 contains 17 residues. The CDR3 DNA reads TGTGCCAGCAGCCCACGTAGGACTGTTGGGGCCAAAAACATTCAGTACTTC. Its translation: CASSPRRTVGAKNIQYF.

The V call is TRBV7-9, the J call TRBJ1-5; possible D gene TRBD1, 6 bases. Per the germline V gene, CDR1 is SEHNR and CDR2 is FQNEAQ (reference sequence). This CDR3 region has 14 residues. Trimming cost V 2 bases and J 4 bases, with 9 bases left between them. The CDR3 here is CASSLTGSNQPQHF. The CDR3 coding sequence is TGTGCCAGCAGCTTAACAGGGTCGAATCAGCCCCAGCATTTT.

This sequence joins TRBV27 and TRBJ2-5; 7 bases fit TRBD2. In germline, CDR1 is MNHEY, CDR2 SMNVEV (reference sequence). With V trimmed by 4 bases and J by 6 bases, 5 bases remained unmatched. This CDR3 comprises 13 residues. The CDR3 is CASSWTSVQTQYF. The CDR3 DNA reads TGTGCCAGCAGTTGGACTAGTGTGCAGACCCAGTACTTC.

In DNA, the CDR3 is TGCAGCGCCAGAAGTCCCGGGACAGGGTACTATGGCTACACCTTC. It specifies CSARSPGTGYYGYTF. The chain joins TRBV29-1 to TRBJ1-2; 9 bases are a match to TRBD1. V lost 7 bases, J lost 3 bases, and 12 bases stayed unmatched. This CDR3 comprises 15 residues. Germline CDR1 reads SQVTM; CDR2 reads ANQGSEA.

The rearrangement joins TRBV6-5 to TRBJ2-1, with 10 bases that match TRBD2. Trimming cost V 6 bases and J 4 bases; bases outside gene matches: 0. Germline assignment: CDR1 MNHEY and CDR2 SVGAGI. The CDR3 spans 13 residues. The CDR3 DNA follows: TGTGCCAGCAGGACTAGCGGGTACAATGAGCAGTTCTTC. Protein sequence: CASRTSGYNEQFF.

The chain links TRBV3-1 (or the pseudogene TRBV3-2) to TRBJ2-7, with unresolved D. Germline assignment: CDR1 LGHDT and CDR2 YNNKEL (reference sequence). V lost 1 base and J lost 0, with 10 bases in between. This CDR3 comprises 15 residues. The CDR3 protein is CASSQGLESSYEQYF. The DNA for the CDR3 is TGTGCCAGCAGCCAAGGTTTGGAGAGCTCCTACGAGCAGTACTTC.

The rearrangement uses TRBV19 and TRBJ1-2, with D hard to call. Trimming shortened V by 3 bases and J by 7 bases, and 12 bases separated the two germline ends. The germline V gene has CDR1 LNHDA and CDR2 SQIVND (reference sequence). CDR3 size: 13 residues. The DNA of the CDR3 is TGTGCCAGTAGTATCGCCCCCGGCGGTGGCTACACCTTC. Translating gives CASSIAPGGGYTF.

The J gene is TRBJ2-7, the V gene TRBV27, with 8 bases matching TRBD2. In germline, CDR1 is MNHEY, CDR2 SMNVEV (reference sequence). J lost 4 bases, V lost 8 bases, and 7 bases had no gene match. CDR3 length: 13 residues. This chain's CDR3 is CASGYGRVYEQYF. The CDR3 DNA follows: TGTGCCAGCGGTTACGGGAGGGTTTACGAGCAGTACTTC.

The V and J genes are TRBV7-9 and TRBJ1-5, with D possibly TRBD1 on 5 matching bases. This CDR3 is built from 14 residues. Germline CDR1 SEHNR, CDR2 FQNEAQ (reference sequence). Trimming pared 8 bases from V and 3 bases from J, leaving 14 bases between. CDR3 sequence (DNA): TGTGCCAGCTCCATAGGAGGGGTCAATCAGCCCCAGCATTTT. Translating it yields CASSIGGVNQPQHF. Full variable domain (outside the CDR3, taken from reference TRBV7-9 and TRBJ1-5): DTGVSQNPRHKITKRGQNVTFRCDPISEHNRLYWYRQTLGQGPEFLTYFQNEAQLEKSRLLSDRFSAERPKGSFSTLEIQRTEQGDSAMYLCASSIGGVNQPQHFGDGTRLSIL.

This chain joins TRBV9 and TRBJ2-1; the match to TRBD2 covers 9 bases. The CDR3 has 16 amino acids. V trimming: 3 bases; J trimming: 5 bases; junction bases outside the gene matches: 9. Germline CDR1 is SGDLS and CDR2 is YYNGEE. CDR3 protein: CASSGPTSGDNNEQFF. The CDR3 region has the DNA TGTGCCAGCAGCGGCCCGACTAGCGGCGACAACAATGAGCAGTTCTTC.

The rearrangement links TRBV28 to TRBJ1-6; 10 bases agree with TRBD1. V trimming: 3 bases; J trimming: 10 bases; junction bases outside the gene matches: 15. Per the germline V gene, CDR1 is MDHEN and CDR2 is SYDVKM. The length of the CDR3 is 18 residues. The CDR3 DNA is TGTGCCAGCAGTTTGGGGGCCCTCCGGGACAGGGGATTGTCACCCCTCCACTTT. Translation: CASSLGALRDRGLSPLHF.

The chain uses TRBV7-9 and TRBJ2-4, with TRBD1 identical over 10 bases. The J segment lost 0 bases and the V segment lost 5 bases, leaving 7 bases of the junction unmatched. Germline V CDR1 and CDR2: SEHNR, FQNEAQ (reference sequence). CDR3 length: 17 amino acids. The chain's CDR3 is CASSSGTGERAKNIQYF. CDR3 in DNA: TGTGCCAGCAGCAGTGGGACAGGGGAGAGAGCCAAAAACATTCAGTACTTC.

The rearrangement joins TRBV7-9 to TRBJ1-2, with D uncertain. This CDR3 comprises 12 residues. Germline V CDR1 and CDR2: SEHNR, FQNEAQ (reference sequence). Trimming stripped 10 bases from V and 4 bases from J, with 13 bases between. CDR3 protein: CAIGLRPYGYTF. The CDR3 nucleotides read TGTGCCATCGGACTCCGGCCCTATGGCTACACCTTC.

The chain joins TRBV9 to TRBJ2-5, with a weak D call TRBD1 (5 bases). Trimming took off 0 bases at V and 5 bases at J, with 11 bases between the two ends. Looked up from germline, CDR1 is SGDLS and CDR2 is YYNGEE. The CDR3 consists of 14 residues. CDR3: CASSVVPGPETQYF. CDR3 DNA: TGTGCCAGCAGCGTAGTCCCAGGGCCGGAGACCCAGTACTTC.

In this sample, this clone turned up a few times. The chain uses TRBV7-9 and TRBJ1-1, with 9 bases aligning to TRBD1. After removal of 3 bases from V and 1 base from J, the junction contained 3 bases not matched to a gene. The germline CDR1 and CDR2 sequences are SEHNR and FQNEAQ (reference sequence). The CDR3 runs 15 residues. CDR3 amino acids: CASSLATGGNTEAFF. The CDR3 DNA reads TGTGCCAGCAGCTTGGCGACAGGGGGGAACACTGAAGCTTTCTTT.

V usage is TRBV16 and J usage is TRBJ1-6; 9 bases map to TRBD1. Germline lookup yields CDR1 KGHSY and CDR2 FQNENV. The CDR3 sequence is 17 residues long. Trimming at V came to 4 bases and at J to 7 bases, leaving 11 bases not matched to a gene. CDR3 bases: TGTGCCAGCAGCCGCACGCACCACAGGGGGCGGAATTCACCCCTCCACTTT. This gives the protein CASSRTHHRGRNSPLHF.

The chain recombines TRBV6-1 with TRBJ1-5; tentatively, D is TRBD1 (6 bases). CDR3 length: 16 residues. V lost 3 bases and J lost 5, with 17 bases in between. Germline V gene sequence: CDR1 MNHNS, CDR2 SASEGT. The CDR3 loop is CASSDPDRLRDQPQHF. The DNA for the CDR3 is TGTGCCAGCAGTGACCCAGACAGGCTCAGGGATCAGCCCCAGCATTTT.

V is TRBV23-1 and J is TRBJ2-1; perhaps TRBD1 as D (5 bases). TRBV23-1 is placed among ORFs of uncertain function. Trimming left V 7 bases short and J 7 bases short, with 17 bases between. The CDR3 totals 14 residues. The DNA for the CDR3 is TGCGCCAGCACCAGGGCCCTCACTACGAATGAGCAGTTCTTC. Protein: CASTRALTTNEQFF.

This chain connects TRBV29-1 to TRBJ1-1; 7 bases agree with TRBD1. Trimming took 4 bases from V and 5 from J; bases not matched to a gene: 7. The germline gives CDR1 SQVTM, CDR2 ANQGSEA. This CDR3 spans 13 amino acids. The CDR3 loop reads CSVAGGKRTEAFF. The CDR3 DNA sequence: TGCAGCGTTGCAGGGGGTAAGAGGACTGAAGCTTTCTTT.

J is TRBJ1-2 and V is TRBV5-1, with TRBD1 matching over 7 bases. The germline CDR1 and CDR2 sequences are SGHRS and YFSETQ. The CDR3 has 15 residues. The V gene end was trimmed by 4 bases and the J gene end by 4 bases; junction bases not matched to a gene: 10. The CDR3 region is CASSDPGQSIYGYTF. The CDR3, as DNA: TGCGCCAGCAGCGATCCGGGACAGAGCATCTATGGCTACACCTTC.

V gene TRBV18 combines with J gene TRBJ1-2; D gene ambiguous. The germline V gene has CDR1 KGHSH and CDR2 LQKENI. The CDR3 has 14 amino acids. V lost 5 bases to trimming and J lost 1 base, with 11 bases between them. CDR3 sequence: CASSTRALNYGYTF. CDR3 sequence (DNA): TGTGCCAGCTCAACGCGGGCGCTTAACTATGGCTACACCTTC. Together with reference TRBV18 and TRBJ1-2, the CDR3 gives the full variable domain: NAGVMQNPRHLVRRRGQEARLRCSPMKGHSHVYWYRQLPEEGLKFMVYLQKENIIDESGMPKERFSAEFPKEGPSILRIQQVVRGDSAAYFCASSTRALNYGYTFGSGTRLTVV.

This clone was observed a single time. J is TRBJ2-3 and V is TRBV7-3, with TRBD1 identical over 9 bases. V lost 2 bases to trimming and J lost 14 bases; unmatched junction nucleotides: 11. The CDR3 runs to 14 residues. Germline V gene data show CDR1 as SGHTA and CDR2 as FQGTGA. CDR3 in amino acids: CASSLGGLGTGMYF. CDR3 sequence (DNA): TGTGCCAGCAGCTTAGGGGGGCTCGGGACAGGGATGTATTTT.

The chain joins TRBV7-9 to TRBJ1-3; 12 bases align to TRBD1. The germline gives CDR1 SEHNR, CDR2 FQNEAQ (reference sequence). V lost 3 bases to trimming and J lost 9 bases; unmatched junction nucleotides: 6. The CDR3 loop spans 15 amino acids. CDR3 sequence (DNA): TGTGCCAGCAGCTTGGGACAGGGGGCGTTTGGCACCATATATTTT. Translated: CASSLGQGAFGTIYF.

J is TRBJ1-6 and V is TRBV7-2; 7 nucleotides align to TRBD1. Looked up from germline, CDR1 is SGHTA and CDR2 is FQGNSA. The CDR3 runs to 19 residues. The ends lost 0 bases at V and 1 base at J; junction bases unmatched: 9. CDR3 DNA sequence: TGTGCCAGCAGCTTAGCGGGGACACAGGGGCAGTCCTATAATTCACCCCTCCACTTT. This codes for CASSLAGTQGQSYNSPLHF.

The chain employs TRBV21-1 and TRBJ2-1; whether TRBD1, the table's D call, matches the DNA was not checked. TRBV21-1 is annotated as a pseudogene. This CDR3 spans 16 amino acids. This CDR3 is CASSTRIRGGNNEQFF. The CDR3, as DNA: TGTGCCAGCAGCACCAGGATCAGAGGGGGAAACAATGAGCAGTTCTTC.